This is a list of T cell receptor beta chains from one sample in a study of CD8+ T cells in alopecia areata. TCRdb's table, derived via immunoSEQ multiplex PCR, lists solely in-frame clones and lacks some. The sample lists 210,000 or so clones, more than 60% occurring once. This specimen consisted of CD4+ T cells sorted from blood, obtained at week 44, from a patient treated with tofacitinib. All receptors derive from a human donor with alopecia areata. The CDR3 runs from the conserved cysteine through the conserved F or W. The D gene is left open where the match is weak. Rows may omit the clone size; those that give it use once, few, many or a size class.

NA	TRBV5-1	NA	12	TRBJ2-2	CASSINTGELFF	TGCGCCAGCAGCATCAACACCGGGGAGCTGTTTTTT
NA	TRBV30	NA	13	TRBJ1-1	CALDRTNLKQAFF	TGTGCCCTCGACAGGACAAACCTAAAACAAGCTTTCTTT
NA	TRBV5-4	NA	14	TRBJ2-1	CASSSTEGGNEQFF	TGTGCCAGCAGCTCAACCGAGGGAGGCAATGAGCAGTTCTTC
NA	TRBV11-2	NA	12	TRBJ1-2	CASGDTRYGYTF	TGTGCCAGCGGAGACACGCGGTATGGCTACACCTTC
NA	TRBV11-2	NA	16	TRBJ2-3	CASSLAEAVPTDTQYF	TGTGCCAGCAGCTTAGCCGAAGCCGTCCCTACAGATACGCAGTATTTT
few	TRBV6-1	NA	14	TRBJ2-7	CASSEVQGTREQYF	TGTGCCAGCAGTGAAGTTCAGGGAACGCGTGAGCAGTACTTC
NA	TRBV6-1	TRBD1	17	TRBJ2-7	CASSEWLKGASIDEQYF	TGTGCCAGCAGTGAATGGTTAAAGGGGGCTAGCATCGACGAGCAGTACTTC
NA	TRBV15	TRBD1	15	TRBJ2-3	CATSSRGLSTDTQYF	TGTGCCACCAGCAGCAGGGGGCTGAGCACAGATACGCAGTATTTT
few	TRBV18	NA	12	TRBJ1-1	CASHGANTEAFF	TGTGCCAGCCATGGGGCGAACACTGAAGCTTTCTTT
NA	TRBV5-6	NA	14	TRBJ2-7	CASSLVDRTYEQYF	TGTGCCAGCAGCTTAGTCGACAGAACCTACGAGCAGTACTTC
NA	TRBV19	TRBD1	14	TRBJ1-5	CASSKRDSDQPQHF	TGTGCCAGTAGTAAACGGGACAGTGATCAGCCCCAGCATTTT
NA	TRBV4-3	NA	13	TRBJ1-2	CASSQGLREGYTF	TGCGCCAGCAGCCAAGGCCTCAGGGAGGGCTACACCTTC
NA	TRBV29-1	TRBD2	18	TRBJ2-3	CSVEDPGLSGPFADTQYF	TGCAGCGTTGAAGATCCTGGTCTTAGCGGGCCCTTTGCAGATACGCAGTATTTT
once	TRBV29-1	TRBD1	12	TRBJ1-4	CSVGWDRTKLFF	TGCAGCGTTGGTTGGGACAGGACAAAACTGTTTTTT
NA	TRBV6-5	NA	14	TRBJ2-3	CASSVGVATDTQYF	TGTGCCAGCAGTGTCGGAGTCGCCACAGATACGCAGTATTTT
NA	TRBV2	NA	15	TRBJ2-3	CASSGPYRGTDTQYF	TGTGCCAGCAGTGGACCCTATCGGGGGACAGATACGCAGTATTTT
NA	TRBV5-1	NA	15	TRBJ2-3	CASSVSGASTDTQYF	TGCGCCAGCAGCGTGTCGGGGGCTAGCACAGATACGCAGTATTTT
NA	TRBV30	NA	11	TRBJ2-3	CAWSRVTVQYF	TGTGCCTGGAGCCGAGTGACGGTCCAGTATTTT
NA	TRBV29-1	NA	12	TRBJ1-2	CSVQPGRLGYTF	TGCAGCGTCCAACCGGGGAGGCTTGGCTACACCTTC
NA	TRBV28	TRBD1	15	TRBJ1-1	CASSMGGTGEAEAFF	TGTGCCAGCAGTATGGGGGGGACAGGGGAAGCTGAAGCTTTCTTT
NA	TRBV4-1	TRBD1	15	TRBJ1-2	CASSLDRGASYGYTF	TGCGCCAGCAGCCTCGACAGGGGTGCTTCCTATGGCTACACCTTC
once	TRBV15	NA	15	TRBJ2-5	CATSRDEGGVETQYF	TGTGCCACCAGCAGAGATGAGGGTGGGGTAGAGACCCAGTACTTC
few	TRBV11-2	NA	16	TRBJ1-1	CASSFWQGRGNTEAFF	TGTGCCAGCAGCTTTTGGCAGGGTAGAGGGAACACTGAAGCTTTCTTT
once	TRBV7-8	TRBD2	15	TRBJ2-4	CASRPGGQAKNIQYF	TGTGCCAGCAGACCGGGGGGGCAAGCCAAAAACATTCAGTACTTC
NA	TRBV25-1	NA	16	TRBJ1-2	CASSGYQHDPTFGYTF	TGTGCCAGCAGTGGATATCAACACGACCCGACCTTCGGCTACACCTTC
few	TRBV5-6	NA	17	TRBJ1-2	CASSLNLEGGPYYGYTF	TGTGCCAGCAGCTTAAACCTGGAGGGGGGGCCCTACTATGGCTACACCTTC
NA	TRBV5-1	NA	17	TRBJ2-2	CASSLVPTGSNTGELFF	TGCGCCAGCAGCTTGGTGCCCACAGGTTCTAACACCGGGGAGCTGTTTTTT
NA	TRBV7-9	NA	13	TRBJ1-1	CASGLGGNTEAFF	TGTGCCAGCGGATTGGGGGGGAACACTGAAGCTTTCTTT
once	TRBV28	TRBD1	14	TRBJ1-2	CASTLQGARGGYTF	TGTGCCAGCACCCTACAGGGGGCGCGAGGTGGCTACACCTTC